This T cell receptor beta chain was identified in a study of blood T cells in healthy people across ages. Comments on this clonotype: Its antigen remains unidentified.

Healthy Russian Caucasian donors spanned ages roughly 6 to 90 years. Findings and limits, study-wide: It was held that diversity estimates obtained from one million T cells represented underestimates. A strong correlation was seen between TCR beta diversity and naive T cell percentage.

With a J-beta primer mix and a sample-barcoded 5' primer, a second PCR ran roughly 7 to 11 cycles. Every molecule of cDNA carried a tag from a template-switch adaptor with 12 random nucleotides. One entry per CDR3 protein, called by TCRdb with MiXCR from the 5' RACE reads. Of around 750,000 distinct CDR3 sequences listed, about 55% are singletons. After removal of 6 bases from V and 6 bases from J, the junction contained 2 bases not matched to a gene. This CDR3 spans 11 amino acids. Germline V gene data show CDR1 as SQVTM and CDR2 as ANQGSEA. This sequence originates from a man older than 75 in good health. Material: blood. J is TRBJ2-7 and V is TRBV29-1, with 10 bases identical to TRBD2. This CDR3 reads CSVLAGFEQYF. The CDR3 region has the DNA TGCAGCGTACTAGCGGGATTCGAGCAGTACTTC.